This T cell receptor (beta chain) was observed in a study of Ad26.COV2.S vaccination and SARS-CoV-2 variants. About the study: As a participant in COV1001, the donor was in the Ad26.COV2.S trial arm. Participants got Ad26.COV2.S intramuscularly, once or twice 56 days apart.

Documented treatment: roughly 19 received Ad26.COV2.S at low or high dose, single or two shots; several received placebo; per-sample allocation not given. After the first vaccine or placebo injection, samples were drawn on day 63. V lost 4 bases, J lost 6 bases, and 10 bases stayed unmatched. CDR1 is SGDLS, CDR2 YYNGEE, per germline. This CDR3 comprises 16 residues. Data came from immunoSEQ multiplex PCR; TCRdb stores just in-frame clones and leaves some out. This sample has about 380,000 clones, with roughly 85% found just once. The sequences come from peripheral blood, collected in a trial of Ad26.COV2.S vaccine versus placebo. The clonotype comes from a person between 18 and 59 years old who received the Ad26.COV2.S COVID-19 vaccine or a placebo. The chain is built from TRBV9 and TRBJ1-6; 7 nucleotides align to TRBD1. The CDR3 sequence: CASSSRDREGNSPLHF. CDR3 bases: TGTGCCAGCAGCTCGCGTGACAGGGAGGGTAATTCACCCCTCCACTTT.